The following is a T cell receptor beta chain sequence with its context. The antigen is undetermined. TCRdb passed the 5' RACE reads through MiXCR, listing each CDR3 protein once. The sample includes 700,000 or so distinct CDR3 sequences, 15% to 20% of them seen just once. These data originate in a study of CD8 T cells in ankylosing spondylitis. Study-wide findings and caveats: Some motif variants were previously reported in reactive arthritis synovial fluid and blood. The study identified a TCR beta motif of several highly homologous variants that appeared characteristic of ankylosing spondylitis blood. The authors reported significant enrichment of disease-linked clones in matched ankylosing spondylitis synovial fluid.

The CDR3 runs 11 residues. The sequenced material came from blood, either unsorted or a sorted T cell fraction (not recorded which). The clonotype originates from a male donor with ankylosing spondylitis. The chain links TRBV12-1 to TRBJ1-2. TRBV12-1 counts as a pseudogene. CDR3 in DNA: TGTGCCAGCAGCCCCTCAAATGGCTACACCTTC. Residues: CASSPSNGYTF.